A single sample gave rise to the 14 T cell receptor beta chains below, sequenced in a study of blood T cells in healthy people across ages. It was with a sample-barcoded 5' primer and a J-beta primer mix that a second PCR of roughly 7 to 12 cycles was run. Using its own MiXCR run on the 5' RACE reads, TCRdb lists one record per CDR3 protein. Of 1.5 million to 2 million distinct CDR3 sequences detected, about two fifths appear once; the ten largest clones hold about 21%. Sequenced: blood. The receptors come from a human donor in good health.

In nucleotides, the CDR3 is TGCAGTGCTGAGTGGGCGACAGGGGAAGAGACCCAGTACTTC. Protein sequence: CSAEWATGEETQYF. V is TRBV20-1 and J is TRBJ2-5; 8 bases match TRBD1. Germline V gene data show CDR1 as DFQATT and CDR2 as SNEGSKA (reference sequence). V shed 5 bases, J shed 3 bases, and the junction held 8 bases outside the gene matches. The CDR3 consists of 14 residues.

This clonotype has more than one count but fewer than ten. The rearrangement links TRBV27 to TRBJ2-1; 8 bases align to TRBD1. The CDR3 has 13 amino acids. With V trimmed by 2 bases and J by 8 bases, 2 bases remained unmatched. CDR1 is MNHEY and CDR2 is SMNVEV in the germline V gene (reference sequence). In nucleotides, the CDR3 is TGTGCCAGCAGTTTACAGGGGGCATATGAGCAGTTCTTC. As protein: CASSLQGAYEQFF.

This chain uses TRBV9 with TRBJ2-7; 10 bases fit TRBD1. V dropped 0 bases and J dropped 7; count of bases not matched to a gene: 10. The CDR3 loop spans 16 amino acids. The V gene's germline CDR1 is SGDLS and CDR2 YYNGEE. DNA of the CDR3: TGTGCCAGCAGCGTAGGGGGAGGGACAGGGGTGTTTGAGCAGTACTTC. It codes for CASSVGGGTGVFEQYF.

The CDR3 region has the DNA TGTGCCAGCAGGAGTGGGGCAGGGGGCAATGAGCAGTTCTTC. This translates into CASRSGAGGNEQFF. The chain combines TRBV7-8 with TRBJ2-1; 7 bases map to TRBD1. V was pared by 6 bases and J by 6 bases, with 8 bases of the junction left unmatched. The germline V gene encodes CDR1 SGHVS and CDR2 FQNEAQ. This CDR3 contains 14 residues.

The chain employs TRBV6-1 and TRBJ1-1, with D possibly TRBD1 on 5 matching bases. V was cut by 3 bases and J by 4 bases, with 9 bases left in between. The CDR3 is 13 residues long. The germline CDR1 and CDR2 sequences are MNHNS and SASEGT. In DNA, the CDR3 is TGTGCCAGCAGTGAGCCCGGGGGCACTGAAGCTTTCTTT. This encodes CASSEPGGTEAFF.

The genes are TRBV9 and TRBJ2-7; 10 bases match TRBD2. Germline V CDR1 and CDR2: SGDLS, YYNGEE. This CDR3 contains 14 residues. The junction had 3 bases not matched to a gene; V was cut back by 4 bases and J by 2 bases. CDR3 protein: CASSQAGGAYEQYF. The CDR3 DNA sequence: TGTGCCAGCAGCCAAGCGGGGGGGGCCTACGAGCAGTACTTC.

This clonotype was seen a single time. The junction departs from germline at one end; a sequencing error may be responsible. The rearrangement uses TRBV4-2 and TRBJ1-5; the D gene is possibly TRBD1 (5 bases). Germline CDR1 and CDR2: LGHNA and YNFKEQ. The CDR3 extends over 16 amino acids. The CDR3 protein is CAGSQGSVGDNQPQHF. In nucleotides, the CDR3 is TGTGCCGGCAGCCAGGGCAGCGTGGGCGACAATCAGCCCCAGCATTTT.

This chain connects TRBV20-1 to TRBJ2-3, with TRBD1 matching over 8 bases. The CDR3 extends over 15 amino acids. V was clipped by 6 bases and J by 3 bases; unmatched bases: 11. The germline V gene has CDR1 DFQATT and CDR2 SNEGSKA (reference sequence). The CDR3 is CSAHNRQGPTDTQYF. The CDR3 DNA reads as TGCAGTGCGCATAATAGACAGGGGCCGACAGATACGCAGTATTTT.

This clonotype was recorded a few times. The chain uses TRBV15 and TRBJ2-3, with 14 bases fitting TRBD2. Unmatched junction bases numbered 12, after V lost 0 bases and J lost 7 bases. The CDR3 runs 19 residues. Germline values: CDR1 LNHNV, CDR2 YYDKDF (reference sequence). The DNA of the CDR3 is TGTGCCACCAGCAGAGATCTTTCGGGGACTAGCGGGGGAGTGAATACGCAGTATTTT. This sequence encodes CATSRDLSGTSGGVNTQYF.

V is TRBV20-1 and J is TRBJ1-1; D remains unclear. With 6 bases removed from V and 1 base from J, the gap between germline ends came to 15 bases. CDR3 length: 14 residues. Germline loops: CDR1 DFQATT, CDR2 SNEGSKA (reference sequence). The CDR3 reads CSARRRTANTEAFF. The CDR3 nucleotides read TGCAGTGCCAGGCGTCGGACGGCGAACACTGAAGCTTTCTTT.

V and J are TRBV6-1 and TRBJ1-4; D is possibly TRBD1 (5 bases). With 2 bases removed from V and 3 bases from J, the gap between germline ends came to 13 bases. The CDR3 consists of 16 residues. Looked up from germline, CDR1 is MNHNS and CDR2 is SASEGT. The CDR3 spells CASSETYRSANEKLFF. The CDR3 DNA follows: TGTGCCAGCAGTGAAACTTACAGGTCGGCTAATGAAAAACTGTTTTTT.

The chain recombines TRBV7-2 with TRBJ1-2; 10 nucleotides line up with TRBD1. The V segment lost 0 bases and the J segment 9 bases; nucleotides outside the gene matches: 4. The CDR3 has 14 residues. The V gene's germline CDR1 is SGHTA and CDR2 FQGNSA. The CDR3, as DNA: TGTGCCAGCAGCTTAGCGGGGACAGGGGCTAGCTACACCTTC. Translated, it gives CASSLAGTGASYTF.

The V and J genes are TRBV3-1 and TRBJ1-4, with D unresolved. Germline assignment: CDR1 LGHDT and CDR2 YNNKEL (reference sequence). The CDR3 is made up of 13 amino acids. V lost 0 bases and J 10 bases, leaving 9 bases between the germline ends. The CDR3 here is CASSQDPRSKLFF. The DNA of the CDR3 is TGTGCCAGCAGCCAAGATCCCAGATCAAAACTGTTTTTT.

The chain couples TRBV4-1 to TRBJ2-5; 12 bases line up with TRBD2. The better agreement between TRBJ2-7 and the DNA end casts doubt on the J call. Germline lookup yields CDR1 MGHRA and CDR2 YSYEKL. This CDR3 is built from 15 residues. CDR3 coding DNA: TGCGCCAGCAGCCACCTACTAGCGGGGGGAGGCGAGCAGTACTTC. Its protein is CASSHLLAGGGEQYF.